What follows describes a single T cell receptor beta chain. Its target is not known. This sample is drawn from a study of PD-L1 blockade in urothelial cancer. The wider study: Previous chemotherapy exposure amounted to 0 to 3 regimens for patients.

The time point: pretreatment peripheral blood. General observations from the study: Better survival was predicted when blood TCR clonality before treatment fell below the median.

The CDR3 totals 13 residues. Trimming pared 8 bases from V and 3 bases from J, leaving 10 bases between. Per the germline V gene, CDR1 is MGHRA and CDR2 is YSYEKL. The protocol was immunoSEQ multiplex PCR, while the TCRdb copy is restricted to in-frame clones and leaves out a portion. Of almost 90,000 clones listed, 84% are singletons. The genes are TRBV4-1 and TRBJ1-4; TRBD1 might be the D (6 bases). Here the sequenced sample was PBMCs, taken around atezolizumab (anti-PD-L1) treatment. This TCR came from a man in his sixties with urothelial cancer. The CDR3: CASGRGPNEKLFF. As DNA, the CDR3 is TGCGCCAGCGGCAGGGGCCCTAATGAAAAACTGTTTTTT.